These 21 T cell receptor beta chains originate from one sample sequenced in a study of Graves' ophthalmopathy and Graves' hyperthyroidism. RNA transcripts were the template, and TCR beta CDR3 regions were amplified from them. Scientists carried out first-round RT-PCR using HTBI primers and then a second-round multiplex PCR. MiXCR was run by TCRdb on the multiplex PCR reads, yielding one entry per CDR3 protein. This table holds about 740,000 distinct CDR3 sequences, roughly two fifths found once. Source material: peripheral blood. These receptor sequences come from an adult man with Graves' ophthalmopathy.

This chain connects TRBV19 to TRBJ2-2; D ambiguous. Per germline, CDR1 LNHDA and CDR2 SQIVND (reference sequence). CDR3 size: 16 residues. The V and J ends lost 4 bases and 7 bases respectively, with 19 bases between them. The CDR3 DNA is TGTGCCAGTAGTACACGGACCAGACCCTTAGGCGGGGAGCTGTTTTTT. Its translation is CASSTRTRPLGGELFF.

The chain joins TRBV20-1 to TRBJ2-7; TRBD1 agrees at 7 bases. V was pared by 5 bases and J by 0 bases, with 7 bases of the junction left unmatched. The V gene's germline CDR1 is DFQATT and CDR2 SNEGSKA (reference sequence). The CDR3 has 14 amino acids. The CDR3 loop is CSAGRQGGSYEQYF. CDR3 coding DNA: TGCAGTGCTGGCCGACAGGGTGGCTCCTACGAGCAGTACTTC.

V gene TRBV20-1 combines with J gene TRBJ2-2, with TRBD2 matching over 14 bases. Per germline, CDR1 DFQATT and CDR2 SNEGSKA (reference sequence). With V trimmed by 1 base and J by 1 base, 2 bases remained unmatched. The CDR3 is 17 amino acids. The CDR3 region is CSARGLAGGKNTGELFF. CDR3 DNA: TGCAGTGCTAGAGGACTAGCGGGAGGGAAGAACACCGGGGAGCTGTTTTTT.

The chain has TRBV11-2 and TRBJ2-7, with 11 nucleotides matching TRBD1. V was pared by 3 bases and J by 2 bases, with 6 bases of the junction left unmatched. The V gene's germline CDR1 is SGHAT and CDR2 FQNNGV. The CDR3 has 16 amino acids. The DNA for the CDR3 is TGTGCCAGCAGCTTGGTTTGGACAGGGGGCACCTACGAGCAGTACTTC. Encoded protein: CASSLVWTGGTYEQYF.

This sequence joins TRBV20-1 and TRBJ2-7; tentatively, D is TRBD2 (6 bases). This CDR3 has 17 amino acids. Trimming cost V 0 bases and J 2 bases, with 20 bases left between them. Germline V gene lookup returns CDR1 DFQATT and CDR2 SNEGSKA (reference sequence). The CDR3 sequence: CSARELDRTGLPYEQYF. The CDR3 bases are TGCAGTGCTAGAGAACTAGACCGAACGGGACTTCCCTACGAGCAGTACTTC.

This clonotype was found many times. The chain recombines TRBV7-9 with TRBJ1-4; 8 bases align to TRBD1. After removal of 5 bases from V and 7 bases from J, the junction contained 6 bases not matched to a gene. The CDR3 extends over 14 amino acids. CDR1 is SEHNR and CDR2 is FQNEAQ in the germline V gene (reference sequence). CDR3 in amino acids: CASSGQGVFEKLFF. The CDR3 bases are TGTGCCAGCAGCGGACAGGGCGTTTTTGAAAAACTGTTTTTT.

This chain links TRBV24-1 with TRBJ1-5; no firm D call. Germline loops: CDR1 KGHDR, CDR2 SFDVKD. V was cut by 7 bases and J by 1 base, with 16 bases left in between. CDR3 length: 16 residues. CDR3 nucleotides: TGTGCCACCAGCAGCCATGGAGTTCGGAGCAATCAGCCCCAGCATTTT. It specifies CATSSHGVRSNQPQHF.

Only a few counts were recorded for this clonotype. This chain joins TRBV25-1 and TRBJ2-3, with 10 bases matching TRBD2. V lost 3 bases, J lost 1 base, and 4 bases stayed unmatched. The CDR3 is made up of 16 amino acids. Germline loops: CDR1 MGHDK, CDR2 SYGVNS. In nucleotides, the CDR3 is TGTGCCAGCAGTGACCTCCTAGCGGGGGGCACAGATACGCAGTATTTT. Translation: CASSDLLAGGTDTQYF.

Ten or more counts support this clonotype. The chain carries TRBV12-3 or TRBV12-4 and TRBJ2-6; maybe TRBD1 (5 bases). Trimming stripped 3 bases from V and 2 bases from J, with 8 bases between. This CDR3 region has 15 residues. Written as DNA, the CDR3 is TGTGCCAGCAGTTTTCAGGGCCCTGGGGCCAACGTCCTGACTTTC. Amino acid sequence: CASSFQGPGANVLTF.

This clonotype was counted at least ten times. CDR3 region: CASSASPGRLNTEAFF. Here the CDR3 DNA reads TGTGCCAGCAGTGCGTCTCCGGGACGGCTGAACACTGAAGCTTTCTTT. This chain joins TRBV2 and TRBJ1-1; perhaps TRBD1 as D (5 bases). This CDR3 has 16 residues. V dropped 4 bases and J dropped 0 bases, with 15 bases sitting between them. Germline V gives CDR1 SNHLY, CDR2 FYNNEI.

Concerning this clonotype itself: A much larger clone lies one base from this, so it may be a read error. This chain uses TRBV2 with TRBJ2-2; D perhaps matches TRBD2 (5 bases). The CDR3 spans 12 residues. CDR1 is SNHLY and CDR2 is FYNNEI in the germline V gene. DNA for the CDR3: TGTGCCAGCAGGACGGAGATCGGGGAGCTGCTTTTT. It is translated as CASRTEIGELLF. Full variable domain (outside the CDR3, taken from reference TRBV2 and TRBJ2-2): EPEVTQTPSHQVTQMGQEVILRCVPISNHLYFYWYRQILGQKVEFLVSFYNNEISEKSEIFDDQFSVERPDGSNFTLKIRSTKLEDSAMYFCASRTEIGELLFGEGSRLTVL.

This clonotype has only a few counts. The junction differs from germline at one of its ends, possibly a read error. The genes are TRBV7-9 and TRBJ1-1, with 9 bases fitting TRBD1. Germline-derived CDR1 and CDR2 are SEHNR and FQNEAQ (reference sequence). The CDR3 runs to 14 residues. CDR3 DNA: TGCGCCAGCAGCCACCCCAACAGGGGGCGGGAAGCTTTCTTT. Its protein is CASSHPNRGREAFF.

This clonotype was recorded a few times. This chain links TRBV27 with TRBJ2-5; D ambiguous. This CDR3 is 13 amino acids long. V was shortened by 6 bases and J by 5 bases, with 13 bases between the two germline ends. Germline values: CDR1 MNHEY, CDR2 SMNVEV (reference sequence). DNA of the CDR3: TGTGCCAGCAGCCTATCCAGATGGGAGACCCAGTACTTC. Protein sequence: CASSLSRWETQYF.

The chain is built from TRBV20-1 and TRBJ1-5, with 10 nucleotides matching TRBD1. This CDR3 region has 15 residues. Germline CDR1 and CDR2: DFQATT and SNEGSKA (reference sequence). V was pared by 4 bases and J by 4 bases, with 7 bases of the junction left unmatched. The CDR3 region has the DNA TGCAGTGCTATCCCCCCGGACAGGGGGAATCAGCCCCAGCATTTT. Translation gives CSAIPPDRGNQPQHF.

This clonotype occurred many times. The chain joins TRBV10-3 to TRBJ2-7; D ambiguous. The V end was cut by 10 bases, the J end by 2 bases, with 12 bases between. CDR1 and CDR2 (germline): ENHRY, SYGVKD. There are 12 residues in the CDR3. This CDR3 reads CATAARPYEQYF. CDR3 sequence (DNA): TGTGCCACCGCAGCGCGTCCCTACGAGCAGTACTTC.

This clonotype appeared many times. The junction shows a germline mismatch at one end, possibly a read error. The chain is built from TRBV29-1 and TRBJ2-7; D gene ambiguous. The CDR3 covers 13 residues. CDR1 is SQVTM, CDR2 ANQGSEA, per germline. Written as DNA, the CDR3 is TGCAGCGTGGAAGGTGAACTCACCGCCGAGCAGTACTTC. Its protein product is CSVEGELTAEQYF.

The chain joins TRBV4-3 to TRBJ2-7, with 10 bases aligning to TRBD2. V was pared by 0 bases and J by 2 bases, with 7 bases of the junction left unmatched. The V gene's germline CDR1 is LGHNA and CDR2 YSLEER. This CDR3 is built from 17 residues. The CDR3 coding sequence is TGCGCCAGCAGCCAAGAACCTAGCGGGAGCCCACCCTACGAGCAGTACTTC. The encoded protein is CASSQEPSGSPPYEQYF.

The chain uses TRBV7-9 and TRBJ1-1; 10 positions agree with TRBD1. With 6 bases clipped from V and 2 bases from J, the junction kept 9 bases outside the gene matches. CDR3 size: 16 residues. The germline gives CDR1 SEHNR, CDR2 FQNEAQ (reference sequence). The CDR3 DNA sequence: TGTGCCAGCAGTCCCGGGACAGGGGTACGTAACACTGAAGCTTTCTTT. Translated: CASSPGTGVRNTEAFF.

The chain joins TRBV20-1 to TRBJ2-7; possible D gene TRBD1, 6 bases. Germline loops: CDR1 DFQATT, CDR2 SNEGSKA (reference sequence). V lost 3 bases and J 0 bases, leaving 12 bases between the germline ends. The CDR3 sequence is 14 residues long. CDR3 in DNA: TGCAGTGCTAGCGACAGGAAAAGCTCCTACGAGCAGTACTTC. Translated, it gives CSASDRKSSYEQYF.

The chain combines TRBV7-2 with TRBJ1-1; D is unresolved. This CDR3 is built from 16 residues. With 1 base removed from V and 0 bases from J, the gap between germline ends came to 12 bases. CDR1 is SGHTA, CDR2 FQGNSA, per germline. Here the CDR3 DNA reads TGTGCCAGCAGCTTAGATGACGGTGCATTGAACACTGAAGCTTTCTTT. The encoded protein is CASSLDDGALNTEAFF.

This clonotype appeared many times. V gene TRBV9 combines with J gene TRBJ1-1, with D unclear. Looked up from germline, CDR1 is SGDLS and CDR2 is YYNGEE. V gave up 3 bases and J gave up 1 base, with 10 bases separating them. The CDR3 length is 14 residues. CDR3 protein: CASSAYGENTEAFF. The DNA of the CDR3 is TGTGCCAGCAGCGCATATGGGGAGAACACTGAAGCTTTCTTT. The variable domain in full, completed from reference TRBV9 and TRBJ1-1, reads DSGVTQTPKHLITATGQRVTLRCSPRSGDLSVYWYQQSLDQGLQFLIQYYNGEERAKGNILERFSAQQFPDLHSELNLSSLELGDSALYFCASSAYGENTEAFFGQGTRLTVV.